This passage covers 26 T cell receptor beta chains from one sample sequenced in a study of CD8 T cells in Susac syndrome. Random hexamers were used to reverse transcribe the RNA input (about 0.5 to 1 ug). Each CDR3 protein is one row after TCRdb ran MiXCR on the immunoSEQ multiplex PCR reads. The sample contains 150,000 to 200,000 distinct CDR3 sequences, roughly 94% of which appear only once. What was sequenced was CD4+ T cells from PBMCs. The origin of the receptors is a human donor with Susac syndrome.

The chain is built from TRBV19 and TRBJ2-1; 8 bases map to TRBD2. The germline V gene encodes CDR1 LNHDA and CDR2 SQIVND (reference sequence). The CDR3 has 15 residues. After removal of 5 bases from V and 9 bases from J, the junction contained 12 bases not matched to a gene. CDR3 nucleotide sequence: TGTGCCAGTAGTGCCCCGGGAGGGAGTAAGGGTGAGCAGTTCTTC. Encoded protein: CASSAPGGSKGEQFF.

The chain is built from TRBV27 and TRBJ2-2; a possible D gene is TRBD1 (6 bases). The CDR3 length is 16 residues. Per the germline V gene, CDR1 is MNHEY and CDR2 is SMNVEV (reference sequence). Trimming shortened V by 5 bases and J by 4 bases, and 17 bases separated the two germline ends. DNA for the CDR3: TGTGCCAGCAGTGCACCCAGGGGCGGCGGCACCGGGGAGCTGTTTTTT. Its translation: CASSAPRGGGTGELFF.

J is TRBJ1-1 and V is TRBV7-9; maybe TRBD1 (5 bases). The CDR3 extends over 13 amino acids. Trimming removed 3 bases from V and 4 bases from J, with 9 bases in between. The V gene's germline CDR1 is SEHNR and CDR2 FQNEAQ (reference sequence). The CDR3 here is CASSFRESTEAFF. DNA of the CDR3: TGTGCCAGCAGCTTCAGGGAGAGCACTGAAGCTTTCTTT.

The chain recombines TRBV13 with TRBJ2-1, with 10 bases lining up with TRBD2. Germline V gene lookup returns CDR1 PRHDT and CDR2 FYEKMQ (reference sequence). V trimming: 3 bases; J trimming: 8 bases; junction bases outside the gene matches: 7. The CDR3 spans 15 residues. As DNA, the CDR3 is TGTGCCAGCAGCTTTACTAGCGGGACGGGGTATGAGCAGTTCTTC. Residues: CASSFTSGTGYEQFF.

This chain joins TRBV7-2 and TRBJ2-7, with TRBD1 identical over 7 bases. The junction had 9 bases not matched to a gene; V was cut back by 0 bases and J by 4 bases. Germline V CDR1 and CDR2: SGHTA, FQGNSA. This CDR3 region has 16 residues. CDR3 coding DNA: TGTGCCAGCAGCTTAGCCTCAACAGGGGTAAAATACGAGCAGTACTTC. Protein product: CASSLASTGVKYEQYF.

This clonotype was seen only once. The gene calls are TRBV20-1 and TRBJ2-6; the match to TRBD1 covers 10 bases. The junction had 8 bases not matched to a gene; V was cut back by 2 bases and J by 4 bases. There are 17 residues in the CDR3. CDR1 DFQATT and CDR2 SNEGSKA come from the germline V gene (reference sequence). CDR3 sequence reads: CSARSTGGADGANVLTF. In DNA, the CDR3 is TGCAGTGCTAGATCGACAGGGGGCGCGGACGGGGCCAACGTCCTGACTTTC.

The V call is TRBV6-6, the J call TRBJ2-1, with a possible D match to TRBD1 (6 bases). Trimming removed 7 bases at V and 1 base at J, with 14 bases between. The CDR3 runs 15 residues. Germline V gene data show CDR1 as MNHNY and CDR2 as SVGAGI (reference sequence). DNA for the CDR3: TGTGCCAGCACCAACGCAAGGGGGTCCTACAATGAGCAGTTCTTC. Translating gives CASTNARGSYNEQFF.

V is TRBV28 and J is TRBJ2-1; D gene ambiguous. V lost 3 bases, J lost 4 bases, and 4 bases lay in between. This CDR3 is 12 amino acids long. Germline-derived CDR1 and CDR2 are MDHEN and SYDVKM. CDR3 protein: CASSFQYNEQFF. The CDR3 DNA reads TGTGCCAGCAGTTTCCAGTACAATGAGCAGTTCTTC.

CDR3 in amino acids: CASKEGLLSTDTQYF. The DNA of the CDR3 is TGTGCCAGCAAGGAAGGCTTACTTAGCACAGATACGCAGTATTTT. The chain couples TRBV7-9 to TRBJ2-3; D is unclear. Germline CDR1 is SEHNR and CDR2 is FQNEAQ (reference sequence). The CDR3 is 15 residues long. The germline V and J ends were trimmed by 7 bases and 0 bases, with 14 bases remaining between them.

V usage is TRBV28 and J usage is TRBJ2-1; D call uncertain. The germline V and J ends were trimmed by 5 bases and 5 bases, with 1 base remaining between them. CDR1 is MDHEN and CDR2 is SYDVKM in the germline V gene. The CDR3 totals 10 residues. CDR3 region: CASSHNEQFF. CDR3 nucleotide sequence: TGTGCCAGCAGTCACAATGAGCAGTTCTTC.

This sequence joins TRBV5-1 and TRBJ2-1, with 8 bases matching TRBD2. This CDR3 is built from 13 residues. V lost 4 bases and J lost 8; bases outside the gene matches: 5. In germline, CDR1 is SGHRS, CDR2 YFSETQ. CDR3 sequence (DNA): TGCGCCAGCAGCGCCAGCGGGAGACATGAGCAGTTCTTC. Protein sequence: CASSASGRHEQFF.

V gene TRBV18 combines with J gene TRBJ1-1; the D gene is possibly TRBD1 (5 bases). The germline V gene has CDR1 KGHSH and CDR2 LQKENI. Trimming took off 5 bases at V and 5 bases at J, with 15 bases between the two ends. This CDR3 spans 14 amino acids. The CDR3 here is CASSFSPKGTEAFF. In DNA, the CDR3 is TGTGCCAGCTCATTTTCGCCCAAGGGGACTGAAGCTTTCTTT. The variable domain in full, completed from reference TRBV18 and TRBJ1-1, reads NAGVMQNPRHLVRRRGQEARLRCSPMKGHSHVYWYRQLPEEGLKFMVYLQKENIIDESGMPKERFSAEFPKEGPSILRIQQVVRGDSAAYFCASSFSPKGTEAFFGQGTRLTVV.

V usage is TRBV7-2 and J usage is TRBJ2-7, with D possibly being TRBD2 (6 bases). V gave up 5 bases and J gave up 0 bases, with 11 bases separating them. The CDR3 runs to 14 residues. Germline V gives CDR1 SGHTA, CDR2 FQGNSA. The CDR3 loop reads CASSPSASSYEQYF. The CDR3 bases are TGTGCCAGCAGCCCTAGCGCCAGCTCCTACGAGCAGTACTTC. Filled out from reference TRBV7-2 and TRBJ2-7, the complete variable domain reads GAGVSQSPSNKVTEKGKDVELRCDPISGHTALYWYRQSLGQGLEFLIYFQGNSAPDKSGLPSDRFSAERTGGSVSTLTIQRTQQEDSAVYLCASSPSASSYEQYFGPGTRLTVT.

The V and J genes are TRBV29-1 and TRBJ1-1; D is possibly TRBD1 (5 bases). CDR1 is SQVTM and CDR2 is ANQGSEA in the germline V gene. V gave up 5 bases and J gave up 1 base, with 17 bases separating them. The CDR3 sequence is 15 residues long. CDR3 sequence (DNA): TGCAGCGTTACCCCCCTGGGGCAGACGAACACTGAAGCTTTCTTT. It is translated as CSVTPLGQTNTEAFF.

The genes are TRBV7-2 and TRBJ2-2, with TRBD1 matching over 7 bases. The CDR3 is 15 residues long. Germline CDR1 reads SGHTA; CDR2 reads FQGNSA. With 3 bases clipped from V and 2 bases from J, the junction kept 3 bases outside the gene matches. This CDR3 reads CASSLGQLNTGELFF. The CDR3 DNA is TGTGCCAGCAGCTTGGGACAGTTAAACACCGGGGAGCTGTTTTTT.

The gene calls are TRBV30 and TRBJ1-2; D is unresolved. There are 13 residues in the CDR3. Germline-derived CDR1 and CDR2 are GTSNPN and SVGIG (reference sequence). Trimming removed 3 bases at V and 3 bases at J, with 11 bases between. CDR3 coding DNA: TGTGCCTGGAGACCTTCGGGAGACTATGGCTACACCTTC. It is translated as CAWRPSGDYGYTF.

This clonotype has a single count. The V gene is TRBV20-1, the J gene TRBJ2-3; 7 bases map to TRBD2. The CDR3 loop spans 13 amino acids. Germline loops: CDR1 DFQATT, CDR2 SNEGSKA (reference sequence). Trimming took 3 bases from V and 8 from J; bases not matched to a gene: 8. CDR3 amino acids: CSARLAGAGTQYF. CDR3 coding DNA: TGCAGTGCTAGGTTGGCGGGAGCCGGTACGCAGTATTTT.

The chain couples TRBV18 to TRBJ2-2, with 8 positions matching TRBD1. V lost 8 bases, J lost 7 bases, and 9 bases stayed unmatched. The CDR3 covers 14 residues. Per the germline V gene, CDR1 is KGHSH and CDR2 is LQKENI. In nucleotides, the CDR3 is TGTGCCAGCAAACAGGACAGGGAGCACGGGGAGCTGTTTTTT. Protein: CASKQDREHGELFF.

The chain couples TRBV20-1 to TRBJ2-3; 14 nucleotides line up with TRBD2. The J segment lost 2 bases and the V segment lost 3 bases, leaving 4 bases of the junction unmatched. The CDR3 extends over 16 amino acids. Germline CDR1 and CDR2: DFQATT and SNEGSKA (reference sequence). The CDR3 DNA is TGCAGTGCTAGGCCGGGACTAGCGGGAGACACAGATACGCAGTATTTT. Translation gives CSARPGLAGDTDTQYF.

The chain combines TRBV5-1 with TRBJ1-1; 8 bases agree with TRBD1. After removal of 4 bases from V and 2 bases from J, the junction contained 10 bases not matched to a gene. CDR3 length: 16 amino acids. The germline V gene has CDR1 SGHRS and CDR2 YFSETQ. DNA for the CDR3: TGCGCCAGCAGCCCAGGGGGCCTATCGACCAACACTGAAGCTTTCTTT. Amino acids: CASSPGGLSTNTEAFF.

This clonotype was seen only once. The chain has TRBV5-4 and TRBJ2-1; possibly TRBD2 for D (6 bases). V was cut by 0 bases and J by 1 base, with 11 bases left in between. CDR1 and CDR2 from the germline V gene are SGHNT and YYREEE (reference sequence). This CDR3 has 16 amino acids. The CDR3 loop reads CASSLGGGLSYNEQFF. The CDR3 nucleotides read TGTGCCAGCAGCTTGGGCGGAGGGCTTTCCTACAATGAGCAGTTCTTC.

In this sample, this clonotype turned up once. The chain's CDR3 is CATSDAGHGEKLFF. In DNA form, the CDR3 reads TGTGCCACCAGTGATGCGGGACATGGTGAAAAACTGTTTTTT. The chain recombines TRBV24-1 with TRBJ1-4, with a possible D match to TRBD1 (6 bases). V was trimmed by 3 bases and J by 7 bases, leaving 11 bases between them. Germline V gene sequence: CDR1 KGHDR, CDR2 SFDVKD. The CDR3 length is 14 residues.

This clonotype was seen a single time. CDR3 bases: TGCGCCAGCAGCTTGGGACAGGGGGATTACAATGAGCAGTTCTTC. Its translation: CASSLGQGDYNEQFF. The chain couples TRBV5-1 to TRBJ2-1; 9 bases match TRBD1. V was clipped by 0 bases and J by 4 bases; unmatched bases: 2. The CDR3 is 15 residues long. The germline CDR1 and CDR2 sequences are SGHRS and YFSETQ.

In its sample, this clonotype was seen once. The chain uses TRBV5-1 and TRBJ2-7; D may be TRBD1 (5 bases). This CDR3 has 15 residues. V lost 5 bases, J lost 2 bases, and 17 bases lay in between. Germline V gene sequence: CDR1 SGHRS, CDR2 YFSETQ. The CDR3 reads CASSHHGQGAYEQYF. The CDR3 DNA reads TGCGCCAGCAGTCATCACGGGCAAGGGGCCTACGAGCAGTACTTC. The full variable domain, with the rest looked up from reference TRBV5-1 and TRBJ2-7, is KAGVTQTPRYLIKTRGQQVTLSCSPISGHRSVSWYQQTPGQGLQFLFEYFSETQRNKGNFPGRFSGRQFSNSRSEMNVSTLELGDSALYLCASSHHGQGAYEQYFGPGTRLTVT.

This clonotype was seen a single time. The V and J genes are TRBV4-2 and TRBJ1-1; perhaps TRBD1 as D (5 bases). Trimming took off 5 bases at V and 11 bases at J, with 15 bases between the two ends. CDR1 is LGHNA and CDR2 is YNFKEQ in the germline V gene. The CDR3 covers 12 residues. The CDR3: CASSALGGRAFF. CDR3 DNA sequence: TGTGCCAGCAGCGCCCTGGGGGGTCGGGCTTTCTTT.

The CDR3 sequence is CASSRPRETQYF. The CDR3 bases are TGTGCCAGCAGTAGGCCGAGAGAGACCCAGTACTTC. This chain links TRBV27 with TRBJ2-5, with D uncertain. Between the trimmed V and J ends, which lost 5 bases and 4 bases, there was a span of 8 bases. Germline V gene lookup returns CDR1 MNHEY and CDR2 SMNVEV (reference sequence). The length of the CDR3 is 12 residues.